Below, 4 T cell receptor beta chains from the same sample are listed, as sequenced in a study of graft-versus-host responses after intestinal transplantation. Their specific antigens are unknown. Assay: immunoSEQ multiplex PCR; the TCRdb copy retains only in-frame clones and omits some. The sample contains more than 95,000 clones, 75% to 95% of which appear only once. The sample in question was unstimulated CD4+ T cells sorted from spleen or lymph node cells, obtained before intestinal transplant. These receptor sequences come from a human donor who received an intestinal transplant.

This rearrangement joins TRBV6-4 to TRBJ1-3, with a weak D call TRBD1 (5 bases). In germline, CDR1 is MRHNA, CDR2 SNTAGT. V lost 1 base, J lost 5 bases, and 15 bases lay in between. The CDR3 length is 16 residues. The chain's CDR3 is CASSDYVYRIRNTIYF. The CDR3, as DNA: TGTGCCAGCAGTGACTACGTTTACAGGATCCGAAACACCATATATTTT.

This rearrangement joins TRBV30 to TRBJ1-1, with D unresolved. Germline CDR1 is GTSNPN and CDR2 is SVGIG (reference sequence). The V gene lost 1 base and the J gene lost 1 base, with 7 bases spanning the gap. This CDR3 is 13 amino acids long. The CDR3 sequence is CAWSGQRNTEAFF. The CDR3 region has the DNA TGTGCCTGGAGTGGACAACGGAACACTGAAGCTTTCTTT.

The chain joins TRBV18 to TRBJ1-2, with 12 bases aligning to TRBD1. The CDR3 spans 16 residues. After removal of 1 base from V and 2 bases from J, the junction contained 2 bases not matched to a gene. Germline V gives CDR1 KGHSH, CDR2 LQKENI. The CDR3 loop is CASSPRGTGGNYGYTF. The DNA for the CDR3 is TGTGCCAGCTCACCACGAGGGACAGGGGGCAACTATGGCTACACCTTC.

The chain combines TRBV19 with TRBJ1-5; 9 bases align to TRBD1. Germline V gene sequence: CDR1 LNHDA, CDR2 SQIVND (reference sequence). J gave up 3 bases and V 5 bases, and 11 bases lay outside the gene matches. This CDR3 comprises 17 residues. The CDR3 sequence is CASSRLGQGTVNQPQHF. The DNA of the CDR3 is TGTGCCAGTAGTCGTCTGGGACAGGGTACGGTCAATCAGCCCCAGCATTTT.